This T cell receptor (beta chain) was retrieved from a study of T cell repertoires in cytomegalovirus infection. The CDR3 is 16 amino acids. J gave up 3 bases and V 7 bases, and 10 bases lay outside the gene matches. TCRdb re-called the reads with MiXCR, one entry per CDR3 protein. The sample has 350,000 to 500,000 distinct CDR3 sequences; roughly 30% are singletons. The chain joins TRBV12-3 or TRBV12-4 to TRBJ2-3, with TRBD1 identical over 10 bases. Specimen: PBMCs. This sequence was found in a human donor in good health (CMV status not recorded). Some clones in this sample may be carry-over from other donors' samples. CDR3 sequence: CASTLTGGALTDTQYF. CDR3 DNA: TGTGCCAGCACACTGACAGGGGGCGCTTTAACAGATACGCAGTATTTT.